One sample yielded the 26 T cell receptor beta chains listed below, sequenced in a study of blood T cells in healthy people across ages. It was with a sample-barcoded 5' primer and a J-beta primer mix that a second PCR of roughly 6 to 11 cycles was run. From the 5' RACE reads, TCRdb called clonotypes with MiXCR, one entry per CDR3 protein. The sample has around 2 million distinct CDR3 sequences, about 39% seen once. The sample consisted of blood. These receptors were obtained from a human donor in good health.

The V call is TRBV12-3 or TRBV12-4, the J call TRBJ2-1; D is uncertain. The CDR3 has 16 residues. The V and J ends lost 6 bases and 10 bases respectively, with 25 bases between them. The CDR3 here is CASRDGWTKKPIEQFF. The CDR3 bases are TGTGCCAGCAGGGATGGGTGGACCAAGAAGCCGATAGAGCAGTTCTTC.

This clonotype has a handful of counts. V gene TRBV28 combines with J gene TRBJ2-1; D is unclear. The V end was cut by 3 bases, the J end by 6 bases, with 6 bases between. Germline V gives CDR1 MDHEN, CDR2 SYDVKM. The CDR3 extends over 12 amino acids. CDR3 in DNA: TGTGCCAGCAGTTTTCCTCTCAATGAGCAGTTCTTC. Protein sequence: CASSFPLNEQFF.

CDR3: CASSPLDNTQYF. The DNA for the CDR3 is TGTGCCAGCTCACCGTTAGACAATACGCAGTATTTT. This chain uses TRBV18 with TRBJ2-3; the D is unclear. V gave up 3 bases and J gave up 7 bases, with 8 bases separating them. The CDR3 length is 12 residues. Per germline, CDR1 KGHSH and CDR2 LQKENI.

V usage is TRBV11-2 and J usage is TRBJ2-3, with 8 bases identical to TRBD2. V dropped 8 bases and J dropped 4; count of bases not matched to a gene: 8. This CDR3 comprises 14 residues. In germline, CDR1 is SGHAT, CDR2 FQNNGV. CDR3 coding DNA: TGTGCCAGCCTGGAGGCGGGGGGCTCAGATACGCAGTATTTT. This translates into CASLEAGGSDTQYF. Based on the CDR3 plus reference TRBV11-2 and TRBJ2-3, the full variable domain is EAGVAQSPRYKIIEKRQSVAFWCNPISGHATLYWYQQILGQGPKLLIQFQNNGVVDDSQLPKDRFSAERLKGVDSTLKIQPAKLEDSAVYLCASLEAGGSDTQYFGPGTRLTVL.

This chain connects TRBV29-1 to TRBJ1-4; D gene uncertain. Per the germline V gene, CDR1 is SQVTM and CDR2 is ANQGSEA. The CDR3 is 12 residues long. The ends were cut back, 7 bases at V and 0 bases at J, with 6 bases in the middle. The CDR3 loop reads CSALATNEKLFF. CDR3 DNA sequence: TGCAGCGCACTCGCAACTAATGAAAAACTGTTTTTT.

The V and J genes are TRBV4-1 and TRBJ1-5; D is perhaps TRBD1 (5 bases). Germline lookup yields CDR1 MGHRA and CDR2 YSYEKL. Trimming took off 1 base at V and 0 bases at J, with 13 bases between the two ends. There are 17 residues in the CDR3. The CDR3 sequence is CASSQVGGGYSNQPQHF. CDR3 nucleotide sequence: TGCGCCAGCAGCCAAGTGGGGGGAGGATATAGCAATCAGCCCCAGCATTTT.

The chain employs TRBV6-1 and TRBJ1-4; D perhaps matches TRBD1 (6 bases). Germline CDR1 reads MNHNS; CDR2 reads SASEGT. With 2 bases removed from V and 0 bases from J, the gap between germline ends came to 13 bases. The CDR3 is 17 amino acids. The CDR3 DNA reads TGTGCCAGCAGTGAATCGACAGGATTTGCAACTAATGAAAAACTGTTTTTT. As protein: CASSESTGFATNEKLFF.

This chain joins TRBV4-2 and TRBJ1-5; TRBD1 matches 7 bases. Unmatched junction bases numbered 5, after V lost 3 bases and J lost 9 bases. This CDR3 is 13 amino acids long. Germline V gives CDR1 LGHNA, CDR2 YNFKEQ. Here the CDR3 reads CASSQTGLGPQHF. The CDR3 DNA is TGTGCCAGCAGCCAGACAGGGCTCGGGCCCCAGCATTTT.

The table lists this clonotype with a few counts. The CDR3 sequence: CASSLALIGAVDYGYTF. CDR3 sequence (DNA): TGTGCCAGCAGTTTAGCGCTAATCGGCGCGGTCGACTATGGCTACACCTTC. The rearrangement joins TRBV12-3 or TRBV12-4 to TRBJ1-2, with D unresolved. CDR3 size: 17 residues. Trimming removed 0 bases at V and 3 bases at J, with 17 bases between.

CDR3 nucleotides: TGCGCCAGCAGCCAAGATTACTCGACAGGGATCTATGGCTACACCTTC. It translates to CASSQDYSTGIYGYTF. The V call is TRBV4-3, the J call TRBJ1-2, with TRBD1 matching over 7 bases. V lost 0 bases and J lost 4; bases outside the gene matches: 8. Germline CDR1 reads LGHNA; CDR2 reads YSLEER. The CDR3 extends over 16 amino acids.

V usage is TRBV12-3 or TRBV12-4 and J usage is TRBJ1-5; 7 bases align to TRBD1. This CDR3 contains 14 residues. J lost 6 bases, V lost 6 bases, and 8 bases had no gene match. Here the CDR3 DNA reads TGTGCCAGCAGGTTCGGTCGACAGGGTCAGCCCCAGCATTTT. Protein: CASRFGRQGQPQHF.

The rearrangement joins TRBV20-1 to TRBJ2-7; TRBD2 might be the D (5 bases). In germline, CDR1 is DFQATT, CDR2 SNEGSKA (reference sequence). V was trimmed by 5 bases and J by 2 bases, leaving 19 bases between them. This CDR3 is built from 15 residues. CDR3 amino acids: CSASLGSPGTYEQYF. The CDR3 region has the DNA TGCAGTGCTTCCCTTGGGAGCCCAGGCACCTACGAGCAGTACTTC.

The rearrangement links TRBV19 to TRBJ2-6, with 8 bases identical to TRBD1. With 5 bases clipped from V and 4 bases from J, the junction kept 7 bases outside the gene matches. CDR1 is LNHDA and CDR2 is SQIVND in the germline V gene (reference sequence). This CDR3 has 16 amino acids. The CDR3 DNA is TGTGCCAGTAGTGGAAGACAGGGGACAGGGGCCAACGTCCTGACTTTC. The encoded protein is CASSGRQGTGANVLTF.

This clonotype was observed many times. V usage is TRBV29-1 and J usage is TRBJ2-5, with TRBD1 matching over 8 bases. The CDR3 has 13 residues. Unmatched junction bases numbered 8, after V lost 6 bases and J lost 5 bases. Looked up from germline, CDR1 is SQVTM and CDR2 is ANQGSEA. CDR3 nucleotides: TGCAGCGTGAGACAGGGGAGAGGGGAGACCCAGTACTTC. Its translation: CSVRQGRGETQYF. The whole variable domain, filled in from reference TRBV29-1 and TRBJ2-5, reads SAVISQKPSRDICQRGTSLTIQCQVDSQVTMMFWYRQQPGQSLTLIATANQGSEATYESGFVIDKFPISRPNLTFSTLTVSNMSPEDSSIYLCSVRQGRGETQYFGPGTRLLVL.

V usage is TRBV2 and J usage is TRBJ2-3; D gene uncertain. Trimming shortened V by 6 bases and J by 1 base, and 11 bases separated the two germline ends. This CDR3 comprises 14 residues. Germline V gives CDR1 SNHLY, CDR2 FYNNEI. The CDR3 reads CASSRQGRTDTQYF. Here the CDR3 DNA reads TGTGCCAGCAGCCGACAAGGTCGCACAGATACGCAGTATTTT.

The rearrangement joins TRBV13 to TRBJ2-5, with D maybe TRBD1 (6 bases). The CDR3 runs to 15 residues. Germline lookup yields CDR1 PRHDT and CDR2 FYEKMQ (reference sequence). V gave up 5 bases and J gave up 4 bases, with 17 bases separating them. The CDR3 sequence: CASSPFRTAPETQYF. In DNA, the CDR3 is TGTGCCAGCAGCCCCTTCCGGACAGCCCCAGAGACCCAGTACTTC. Full variable domain (outside the CDR3, taken from reference TRBV13 and TRBJ2-5): AAGVIQSPRHLIKEKRETATLKCYPIPRHDTVYWYQQGPGQDPQFLISFYEKMQSDKGSIPDRFSAQQFSDYHSELNMSSLELGDSALYFCASSPFRTAPETQYFGPGTRLLVL.

V gene TRBV7-8 combines with J gene TRBJ2-5, with TRBD1 matching 8 bases. Germline CDR1 SGHVS, CDR2 FQNEAQ. V shed 4 bases and J 1 base; nucleotides not matched to a gene: 14. The CDR3 consists of 18 residues. CDR3 bases: TGTGCCAGCAGCTCACTGAACCGGGACAGGCCCATCCAAGAGACCCAGTACTTC. Translation gives CASSSLNRDRPIQETQYF.

The gene calls are TRBV14 and TRBJ2-7; 7 bases map to TRBD1. With V trimmed by 1 base and J by 5 bases, 8 bases remained unmatched. The germline V gene has CDR1 SGHDN and CDR2 FVKESK. This CDR3 region has 15 residues. CDR3 amino acids: CASSQGQGELNEQYF. The CDR3 DNA sequence: TGTGCCAGCAGCCAAGGACAGGGAGAACTAAACGAGCAGTACTTC.

This clonotype was counted many times. The rearrangement joins TRBV12-3 or TRBV12-4 to TRBJ1-1; 7 bases align to TRBD1. V lost 5 bases to trimming and J lost 5 bases; unmatched junction nucleotides: 5. There are 13 residues in the CDR3. The CDR3 here is CASSRNRGTEAFF. The CDR3 DNA reads TGTGCCAGCAGTCGCAACAGGGGTACTGAAGCTTTCTTT.

This rearrangement joins TRBV20-1 to TRBJ1-3; no firm D call. The CDR3 length is 14 residues. V gave up 5 bases and J gave up 4 bases, with 15 bases separating them. CDR1 is DFQATT and CDR2 is SNEGSKA in the germline V gene (reference sequence). The CDR3 nucleotides read TGCAGTGCTCATACCCCCACTGACGGAAACACCATATATTTT. Amino acid sequence: CSAHTPTDGNTIYF.

The sample holds many counts of this clonotype. The J gene is TRBJ1-2, the V gene TRBV20-1; 8 bases fit TRBD1. The germline gives CDR1 DFQATT, CDR2 SNEGSKA (reference sequence). The junction had 6 bases not matched to a gene; V was cut back by 5 bases and J by 7 bases. The CDR3 is 12 residues long. The CDR3 spells CSAWTGWSGYTF. The CDR3 DNA sequence: TGCAGTGCTTGGACAGGGTGGAGTGGCTACACCTTC.

The CDR3 DNA sequence: TGTGCCAGCAGTTGGGGCATGATGAACACTGAAGCTTTCTTT. It encodes CASSWGMMNTEAFF. The V gene is TRBV2, the J gene TRBJ1-1; maybe TRBD1 (5 bases). The CDR3 runs 14 residues. V lost 5 bases to trimming and J lost 0 bases, with 10 bases between them. The V gene's germline CDR1 is SNHLY and CDR2 FYNNEI.

In its sample, this clonotype was seen a few times. V and J are TRBV15 and TRBJ2-3; D call uncertain. Trimming cost V 6 bases and J 0 bases, with 10 bases left between them. Germline loops: CDR1 LNHNV, CDR2 YYDKDF (reference sequence). The CDR3 totals 14 residues. CDR3 in amino acids: CATSPTLSTDTQYF. In nucleotides, the CDR3 is TGTGCCACCAGTCCGACTCTTAGCACAGATACGCAGTATTTT.

This clonotype was seen more than once but under ten times. The rearrangement joins TRBV20-1 to TRBJ1-2; D might be TRBD1 (5 bases). Germline CDR1 reads DFQATT; CDR2 reads SNEGSKA (reference sequence). Trimming took off 5 bases at V and 4 bases at J, with 11 bases between the two ends. This CDR3 comprises 12 residues. CDR3 in DNA: TGCAGTGCTCCAGACCAGGGCTATGGCTACACCTTC. The encoded protein is CSAPDQGYGYTF.

This clonotype has a handful of counts. The chain uses TRBV6-6 and TRBJ1-4, with unresolved D. The germline V gene has CDR1 MNHNY and CDR2 SVGAGI (reference sequence). V lost 7 bases, J lost 0 bases, and 12 bases lay in between. The length of the CDR3 is 15 residues. The CDR3 here is CASKKFTATNEKLFF. CDR3 in DNA: TGTGCCAGCAAAAAATTCACTGCAACTAATGAAAAACTGTTTTTT.

The rearrangement joins TRBV7-2 to TRBJ1-6; D perhaps matches TRBD1 (5 bases). CDR1 is SGHTA, CDR2 FQGNSA, per germline. Trimming removed 8 bases from V and 9 bases from J, with 17 bases in between. There are 14 residues in the CDR3. As DNA, the CDR3 is TGTGCCAGCCAATTTCAGGGAACTCCTTCACCCCTCCACTTT. As protein: CASQFQGTPSPLHF.